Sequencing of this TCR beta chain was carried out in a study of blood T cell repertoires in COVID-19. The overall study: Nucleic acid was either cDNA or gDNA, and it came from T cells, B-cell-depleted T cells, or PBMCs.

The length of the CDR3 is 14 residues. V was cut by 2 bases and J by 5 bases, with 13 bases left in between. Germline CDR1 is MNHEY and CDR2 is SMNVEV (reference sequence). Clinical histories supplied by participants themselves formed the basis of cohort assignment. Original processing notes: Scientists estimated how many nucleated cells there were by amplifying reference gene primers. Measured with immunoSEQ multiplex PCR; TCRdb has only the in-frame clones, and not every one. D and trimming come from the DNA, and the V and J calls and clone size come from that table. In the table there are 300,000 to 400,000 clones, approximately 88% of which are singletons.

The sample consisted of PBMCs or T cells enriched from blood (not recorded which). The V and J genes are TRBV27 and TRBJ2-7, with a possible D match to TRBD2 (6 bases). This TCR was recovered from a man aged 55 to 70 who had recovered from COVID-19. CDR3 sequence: CASSLHGSLDEQYF. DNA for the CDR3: TGTGCCAGCAGTTTACACGGGAGTTTGGACGAGCAGTACTTC.